The 13 T cell receptor beta chains listed next were all sequenced from one sample in a study of T cells in women clearing cervical HPV infection. Assay: immunoSEQ multiplex PCR; the TCRdb copy retains only in-frame clones and omits some. The sample table sets out about 36,000 clones. The specimen sequenced was blood buffy coat. The receptors were sampled from a woman aged 18 to 75 with a cervical HPV16 infection that either progressed to CIN3+ or cleared (not recorded which).

The CDR3 DNA, read in part, is TGTGCCAGCTCACCACCGGTGCAGGGAGGGAACACCGGGGAG. This codes for CASSPPVQGGNTGE. The CDR3, in full, reads CASSPPVQGGNTGELFF. The chain uses TRBV18 and TRBJ2-2; possibly TRBD2 for D (6 bases). From the germline J gene comes the end of the CDR3, since the read stops 3 residues before it. Germline CDR1 is KGHSH and CDR2 is LQKENI. This CDR3 contains 17 residues. Trimming pared 0 bases from V and 1 base from J, leaving 12 bases between.

A remark on this clone: The CDR3 extends 3 residues past the end of the read, so its final part is completed from the germline J gene. V and J are TRBV28 and TRBJ1-2; D is possibly TRBD1 (6 bases). Trimming left V 6 bases short and J 6 bases short, with 17 bases between. Germline V gives CDR1 MDHEN, CDR2 SYDVKM. This CDR3 comprises 14 residues. The sequenced CDR3 bases are TGTGCCAGCAGACCCGGACAGCCCTCTAATGGC. Translated: CASRPGQPSNG. In full, the CDR3 is CASRPGQPSNGYTF.

As to this clone: The sequence runs out 3 residues before the end of the CDR3; the remainder is reconstructed from the germline J gene. The chain combines TRBV20-1 with TRBJ2-1, with 8 bases matching TRBD2. Germline V lookup: CDR1 DFQATT, CDR2 SNEGSKA (reference sequence). The V segment lost 2 bases and the J segment 5 bases; nucleotides outside the gene matches: 8. The CDR3 length is 15 residues. The sequenced part of the CDR3 DNA is TGCAGTGCTAGACCTGGCGGGGGGAGCCACAATGAG. Translation: CSARPGGGSHNE. The CDR3 in full is CSARPGGGSHNEQFF.

The sequenced part of the CDR3 DNA is TGTGCCAGCAGCTGGGCAGGCTCCTACAATGAG. Protein sequence: CASSWAGSYNE. The entire CDR3 protein is CASSWAGSYNEQFF. The V and J genes are TRBV13 and TRBJ2-1; D not certain. The read comes to an end 3 residues before the CDR3 does, leaving the germline J gene to fill in the end. Germline-derived CDR1 and CDR2 are PRHDT and FYEKMQ (reference sequence). CDR3 length: 14 residues. Trimming stripped 4 bases from V and 0 bases from J, with 7 bases between.

Concerning this clone: Read sequence stops 3 residues before the CDR3 end, and the germline J gene provides the missing end. The chain joins TRBV5-1 to TRBJ1-5, with 9 bases lining up with TRBD1. Germline CDR1 and CDR2: SGHRS and YFSETQ. The CDR3 runs 15 residues. V lost 5 bases to trimming and J lost 1 base; unmatched junction nucleotides: 4. The CDR3 bases that were read are TGCGCCAGCAGAGAAGGGACAGGGAGCAATCAGCCC. This translates into CASREGTGSNQP. From start to end, the CDR3 is CASREGTGSNQPQHF.

Concerning this clone itself: The sequenced fragment ends 3 residues before the CDR3 boundary, so the rest is inferred from the germline J gene. The gene calls are TRBV6-2 or TRBV6-3 and TRBJ1-1; D gene uncertain. Germline V gene data show CDR1 as MNHEY and CDR2 as SVGEGT. CDR3 length equals 13 residues. Incomplete CDR3 DNA: TGTGCCAGCAGTTTGGCTCAGGCCTCAACC. Encoded protein: CASSLAQAST. The CDR3, in full, reads CASSLAQASTAFF.

Note on this clone: The CDR3 end falls 3 residues outside the read, so it is completed with the germline J gene. V and J are TRBV7-9 and TRBJ2-7; D is undetermined. The germline V and J ends were trimmed by 3 bases and 4 bases, with 7 bases remaining between them. The CDR3 is made up of 12 amino acids. Looked up from germline, CDR1 is SEHNR and CDR2 is FQNEAQ (reference sequence). The CDR3 bases that were read are TGTGCCAGCAGCTTCCACCGGTACGAG. Translation gives CASSFHRYE. The full CDR3 protein reads CASSFHRYEQYF.

In regard to this clone: The read stops 3 residues short of the end of the CDR3; the missing end is completed from the germline J gene. The chain links TRBV6-2 or TRBV6-3 to TRBJ2-7, with 7 bases aligning to TRBD2. The CDR3 consists of 13 residues. Looked up from germline, CDR1 is MNHEY and CDR2 is SVGEGT. V shed 4 bases and J 3 bases; nucleotides not matched to a gene: 3. The sequenced part of the CDR3 DNA is TGTGCCAGCAGTTCGACTAGCTACTACGAG. It translates to CASSSTSYYE. Given in full, the CDR3 is CASSSTSYYEQYF.

About this clone: The read finishes 3 residues shy of the CDR3 end, and the germline J gene is used to complete it. V is TRBV7-9 and J is TRBJ1-1; D gene ambiguous. CDR1 is SEHNR, CDR2 FQNEAQ, per germline (reference sequence). The germline V and J ends were trimmed by 0 bases and 1 base, with 9 bases remaining between them. This CDR3 spans 15 amino acids. The covered CDR3 bases are TGTGCCAGCAGCTTAGCGCTCAGAGGGAACACTGAA. This gives the protein CASSLALRGNTE. The complete CDR3 reads CASSLALRGNTEAFF.

In the case of this clone: The read halts 3 residues ahead of the CDR3 end, with the missing end drawn from the germline J gene. The chain uses TRBV14 and TRBJ2-3, with a weak D call TRBD2 (5 bases). The CDR3 totals 15 residues. Trimming took off 4 bases at V and 0 bases at J, with 11 bases between the two ends. Looked up from germline, CDR1 is SGHDN and CDR2 is FVKESK. The sequenced part of the CDR3 DNA is TGTGCCAGCAGCCTGGACTGGATTAGCACAGATACG. Residues: CASSLDWISTDT. The CDR3 as a whole reads CASSLDWISTDTQYF.

Concerning this clone: The read terminates 3 residues ahead of where the CDR3 ends, so the germline J gene completes it. The chain links TRBV4-1 to TRBJ2-3; 7 nucleotides align to TRBD2. V shed 4 bases and J 2 bases; nucleotides not matched to a gene: 6. This CDR3 region has 15 residues. Looked up from germline, CDR1 is MGHRA and CDR2 is YSYEKL. The DNA read from the CDR3 is TGCGCCAGCAGCCCGCGGGGGTCCGCCACAGATACG. Its translation is CASSPRGSATDT. The whole CDR3 is CASSPRGSATDTQYF.

Points on this clone: The CDR3 end falls 3 residues outside the read, so it is completed with the germline J gene. Other DNA sequences in this specimen translate into the identical CDR3. J is TRBJ2-6 and V is TRBV18, with a possible D match to TRBD2 (5 bases). The CDR3 spans 16 residues. Trimming took off 6 bases at V and 2 bases at J, with 14 bases between the two ends. CDR1 is KGHSH and CDR2 is LQKENI in the germline V gene. CDR3: CASSPPVGAGANVLTF. The CDR3 DNA, read in part, is TGTGCCAGCTCCCCCCCGGTCGGGGCTGGGGCCAACGTC.

Regarding this clone: The CDR3 extends 3 residues past the end of the read, so its final part is completed from the germline J gene. The V gene is TRBV19, the J gene TRBJ2-3, with a possible D match to TRBD2 (6 bases). Germline V gene sequence: CDR1 LNHDA, CDR2 SQIVND (reference sequence). V lost 5 bases, J lost 1 base, and 19 bases lay in between. The CDR3 is made up of 17 amino acids. The CDR3 protein is CASSPIPEGRRTDTQYF. The covered CDR3 bases are TGTGCCAGTAGTCCCATCCCGGAGGGGCGACGCACAGATACG. The complete variable domain, with remaining parts taken from reference TRBV19 and TRBJ2-3, reads DGGITQSPKYLFRKEGQNVTLSCEQNLNHDAMYWYRQDPGQGLRLIYYSQIVNDFQKGDIAEGYSVSREKKESFPLTVTSAQKNPTAFYLCASSPIPEGRRTDTQYFGPGTRLTVL.